A single sample gave rise to the 7 T cell receptor beta chains below, sequenced in a study of shared clonotypes between healthy human individuals. Sequencing used immunoSEQ multiplex PCR; TCRdb keeps in-frame clones, though not all of them. The repertoire holds fewer than 500,000 clones, nearly 80% seen once, with about 12% in the top ten. The sample taken for sequencing was PBMCs. The source of these receptors is a woman aged 40 to 55 in good health. Some clones in this sample may be carry-over from other donors' samples.

This chain links TRBV10-3 with TRBJ1-2; weak D call: TRBD1 (6 bases). The V gene lost 6 bases and the J gene lost 7 bases, with 15 bases spanning the gap. Germline CDR1 is ENHRY and CDR2 is SYGVKD. This CDR3 spans 13 amino acids. As DNA, the CDR3 is TGTGCCATCAGCCCAGGGGTCGAGGGTGGCTACACCTTC. Its translation is CAISPGVEGGYTF.

The V call is TRBV10-2, the J call TRBJ2-6; either TRBD1 or TRBD2 may supply D (5 bases each). Germline V gene sequence: CDR1 WSHSY, CDR2 SAAADI. The CDR3 is 16 residues long. V was cut by 2 bases and J by 1 base, with 9 bases left in between. Written as DNA, the CDR3 is TGCGCCAGCAGTGAGCCTTGGGGGTCTGGGGCCAACGTCCTGACTTTC. As protein: CASSEPWGSGANVLTF.

This clone was recorded once. This chain uses TRBV19 with TRBJ1-5, with unresolved D. The germline V and J ends were trimmed by 2 bases and 0 bases, with 8 bases remaining between them. This CDR3 comprises 15 residues. Germline values: CDR1 LNHDA, CDR2 SQIVND (reference sequence). The CDR3 sequence: CASSIPGISNQPQHF. The CDR3 bases are TGTGCCAGTAGTATACCCGGGATTAGCAATCAGCCCCAGCATTTT.

J is TRBJ2-1 and V is TRBV7-2, with 7 nucleotides matching TRBD2. The germline gives CDR1 SGHTA, CDR2 FQGNSA. This CDR3 spans 18 amino acids. Losses at the gene ends were 1 base for V and 0 bases for J; bases not matched to a gene: 9. The CDR3 loop is CASSLVISGRSSYNEQFF. The CDR3 nucleotides are TGTGCCAGCAGCTTAGTTATTAGCGGGCGCAGCTCCTACAATGAGCAGTTCTTC.

The chain couples TRBV5-1 to TRBJ2-7; D is unclear. The CDR3 runs to 12 residues. Trimming removed 1 base at V and 5 bases at J, with 7 bases between. Germline-derived CDR1 and CDR2 are SGHRS and YFSETQ. The CDR3 DNA sequence: TGCGCCAGCAGCTTGAATACAGACGAGCAGTACTTC. Translating gives CASSLNTDEQYF.

This clone was counted only a few times. The DNA for the CDR3 is TGCAGCGTAGCCGGGACAGGGGGCTCCTACGAGCAGTACTTC. It is translated as CSVAGTGGSYEQYF. The chain recombines TRBV29-1 with TRBJ2-7, with 11 nucleotides matching TRBD1. CDR3 length: 14 amino acids. The J segment lost 0 bases and the V segment lost 6 bases, leaving 4 bases of the junction unmatched. Germline V gene lookup returns CDR1 SQVTM and CDR2 ANQGSEA.

CDR3 DNA: TGTGCCAGCAGCACCAACCAACAGGGGGCTGTTAAGTATGGCTACACCTTC. Translated, it gives CASSTNQQGAVKYGYTF. The chain carries TRBV21-1 and TRBJ1-2; the DNA was not compared with TRBD1, the D call given in the table. TRBV21-1 is assigned pseudogene status. The CDR3 is 17 residues long.